Presented here are 13 T cell receptor beta chains from one specimen sequenced in a study of blood T cell repertoires in COVID-19. Profiling relied on immunoSEQ multiplex PCR, and the TCRdb table lists in-frame clones only, not all of them. The table records 450,000 to 500,000 clones, around 85% of them present only once. The source material was PBMCs or T cells enriched from blood (not recorded which). The receptor set was obtained from a woman aged 60-75 years who had recovered from COVID-19.

The chain is built from TRBV6-5 and TRBJ2-7; D is uncertain. The length of the CDR3 is 14 residues. Deletions cut 6 bases from V and 0 bases from J, with 12 bases between. Germline CDR1 MNHEY, CDR2 SVGAGI. The CDR3 sequence: CASRRQHDSYEQYV. As DNA, the CDR3 is TGTGCCAGCAGGAGGCAACACGACTCCTACGAGCAGTACGTC.

The chain recombines TRBV4-1 with TRBJ2-5; 8 bases map to TRBD1. Losses at the gene ends were 6 bases for V and 5 bases for J; bases not matched to a gene: 11. The CDR3 is 15 amino acids. Germline lookup yields CDR1 MGHRA and CDR2 YSYEKL. The CDR3 reads CASSRYRGKEETQYF. The CDR3 DNA is TGCGCCAGCAGTCGCTACAGGGGGAAAGAGGAGACCCAGTACTTC.

The chain recombines TRBV5-1 with TRBJ2-2; perhaps TRBD2 as D (5 bases). CDR1 and CDR2 (germline): SGHRS, YFSETQ. Trimming pared 4 bases from V and 0 bases from J, leaving 10 bases between. This CDR3 is built from 15 residues. The CDR3 protein is CASSLGVPNTGELFF. The CDR3 nucleotides read TGCGCCAGCAGCCTCGGGGTCCCGAACACCGGGGAGCTGTTTTTT.

The chain uses TRBV18 and TRBJ2-5; tentatively, D is TRBD1 (6 bases). CDR3 size: 13 residues. V dropped 4 bases and J dropped 5 bases, with 11 bases sitting between them. In germline, CDR1 is KGHSH, CDR2 LQKENI. The CDR3 DNA is TGTGCCAGCTCACTCAGGGGTTGGGAGACCCAGTACTTC. This gives the protein CASSLRGWETQYF.

As DNA, the CDR3 is TGTGCCAGCAGCTTGGTGAGGCCGGGGATGAACACTGAAGCTTTCTTT. It is translated as CASSLVRPGMNTEAFF. V gene TRBV5-4 combines with J gene TRBJ1-1; D gene unclear. In germline, CDR1 is SGHNT, CDR2 YYREEE (reference sequence). The ends were cut back, 0 bases at V and 0 bases at J, with 12 bases in the middle. The CDR3 is 16 amino acids.

The chain has TRBV28 and TRBJ2-7, with D possibly TRBD1 on 5 matching bases. The V gene lost 5 bases and the J gene lost 0 bases, with 17 bases spanning the gap. Germline assignment: CDR1 MDHEN and CDR2 SYDVKM. This CDR3 contains 16 residues. CDR3 in DNA: TGTGCCAGCAGTCCGGGCGGTCTTAGGGGCTCCTACGAGCAGTACGTC. Amino acid sequence: CASSPGGLRGSYEQYV.

The chain employs TRBV24-1 and TRBJ2-3, with TRBD2 matching 14 bases. This CDR3 region has 14 residues. Germline CDR1 and CDR2: KGHDR and SFDVKD. Trimming at V came to 7 bases and at J to 5 bases, leaving 1 base not matched to a gene. The CDR3 spells CATRGTSGGDTQYF. The CDR3 DNA reads TGTGCCACCAGAGGGACTAGCGGGGGAGATACGCAGTATTTT.

Remarks on this clone: The sample contains more than one DNA sequence encoding this CDR3. The CDR3 DNA reads as TGTGCCAGCAGTTTATACGACGGAGGCTATGGCTACACCTTC. This codes for CASSLYDGGYGYTF. This chain uses TRBV28 with TRBJ1-2, with no clear D. The CDR3 runs to 14 residues. Germline V lookup: CDR1 MDHEN, CDR2 SYDVKM. Deletions cut 1 base from V and 4 bases from J, with 10 bases between.

The chain combines TRBV7-8 with TRBJ1-6; 8 nucleotides line up with TRBD1. The germline CDR1 and CDR2 sequences are SGHVS and FQNEAQ. V shed 7 bases and J 6 bases; nucleotides not matched to a gene: 8. The CDR3 has 15 residues. The CDR3 DNA reads as TGTGCCAGCACCTCGACAGGGGAAGGTAATTCACCCCTCCACTTT. As protein: CASTSTGEGNSPLHF.

The chain is built from TRBV5-1 and TRBJ1-2, with 9 bases that match TRBD1. The germline gives CDR1 SGHRS, CDR2 YFSETQ. J was trimmed by 4 bases and V by 4 bases; bases with no gene match: 11. The CDR3 totals 16 residues. DNA for the CDR3: TGCGCCAGCAGCGATAGAAAAACAGGGGGCGTCTATGGCTACACCTTC. Amino acids: CASSDRKTGGVYGYTF.

In this sample, this clone turned up a few times. The rearrangement links TRBV3-1 (or the pseudogene TRBV3-2) to TRBJ1-2; TRBD1 matches at 8 bases. Germline values: CDR1 LGHDT, CDR2 YNNKEL (reference sequence). This CDR3 contains 15 residues. With V trimmed by 4 bases and J by 4 bases, 8 bases remained unmatched. The CDR3 protein is CASSRPTGAGYGYTF. For the CDR3, the DNA is TGTGCCAGCAGCCGTCCGACAGGGGCGGGCTATGGCTACACCTTC.

This chain connects TRBV18 to TRBJ1-4; 7 bases agree with TRBD1. The CDR3 contains 15 residues. Germline V lookup: CDR1 KGHSH, CDR2 LQKENI. After removal of 1 base from V and 8 bases from J, the junction contained 7 bases not matched to a gene. The CDR3 DNA follows: TGTGCCAGCTCACCACAGACAGGGATCATCGAAAAACTGTTTTTT. It yields the protein CASSPQTGIIEKLFF.

A remark on this clone: Germline is not matched at one junction end, which may reflect a read error. The chain links TRBV10-3 to TRBJ2-3; unclear D gene. The CDR3 consists of 11 residues. CDR1 and CDR2 from the germline V gene are ENHRY and SYGVKD. The chain's CDR3 is CAISEADLLDF. The DNA for the CDR3 is TGTGCCATCAGTGAGGCGGATTTGTTGGATTTT.